The 32 T cell receptor beta chains below all came from one sample that was sequenced in a study of T cell responses to AZD1222 COVID-19 vaccine (dated by TCRdb to the early 2020s). Library preparation employed the immunoSEQ multiplex PCR assay. TCRdb took this table from immuneACCESS and kept in-frame rearrangements with V and J called. Such tables lack part of the clones; where checked against another copy, unresolved V genes explain under half of the gap, and the rest is unexplained. This sample holds 130,000 or so clones; roughly 90% were observed only once. The ten largest clones take up 1.1% of the sample. Reading the label with the study, this specimen's time point is: baseline before first vaccination. The sequenced sample was peripheral blood, obtained on day 0 of AZD1222 vaccination. The receptors derive from an adult in good health.

This chain uses TRBV27 with TRBJ2-5; D is undetermined. The V end lost 4 bases, the J end lost 5 bases, and 14 bases lay between the germline ends. The CDR3 covers 14 residues. CDR1 MNHEY and CDR2 SMNVEV come from the germline V gene (reference sequence). CDR3 region: CASSSFGDTETQYF. CDR3 in DNA: TGTGCCAGCAGTTCATTTGGAGATACGGAGACCCAGTACTTC.

This clone was observed a single time. V is TRBV5-1 and J is TRBJ1-5; no clear D. V was shortened by 4 bases and J by 5 bases, with 10 bases between the two germline ends. The CDR3 consists of 13 residues. Germline assignment: CDR1 SGHRS and CDR2 YFSETQ. The chain's CDR3 is CASSPGLDQPQHF. The CDR3 DNA reads TGCGCCAGCAGCCCTGGGCTTGATCAGCCCCAGCATTTT.

The chain joins TRBV5-1 to TRBJ2-3; D not certain. The V gene lost 4 bases and the J gene lost 3 bases, with 12 bases spanning the gap. This CDR3 contains 14 residues. In germline, CDR1 is SGHRS, CDR2 YFSETQ. CDR3 sequence reads: CASSRGGGTDTQYF. DNA for the CDR3: TGCGCCAGCAGCCGCGGTGGTGGGACAGATACGCAGTATTTT.

The rearrangement joins TRBV11-1 to TRBJ2-2; D perhaps matches TRBD1 (5 bases). V lost 4 bases to trimming and J lost 2 bases, with 11 bases between them. The CDR3 runs to 15 residues. Germline values: CDR1 SGHAT, CDR2 FQDESV (reference sequence). The CDR3 bases are TGTGCCAGCAGCTCCTTAGGGGTCAACACCGGGGAGCTGTTTTTT. Protein: CASSSLGVNTGELFF.

This clone turned up a few times. This sequence joins TRBV5-1 and TRBJ2-7, with D unresolved. Trimming took 0 bases from V and 2 from J, leaving 6 bases between them. The CDR3 consists of 13 residues. Germline-derived CDR1 and CDR2 are SGHRS and YFSETQ. DNA for the CDR3: TGCGCCAGCAGCTTGGACTTGCCCTACGAGCAGTACTTC. Translating gives CASSLDLPYEQYF.

The chain couples TRBV29-1 to TRBJ2-7, with D unclear. Trimming removed 4 bases from V and 3 bases from J, with 10 bases in between. Germline V gene data show CDR1 as SQVTM and CDR2 as ANQGSEA. The CDR3 covers 12 residues. The CDR3 reads CSVVPADYEQYF. In DNA, the CDR3 is TGCAGCGTTGTTCCGGCTGACTACGAGCAGTACTTC.

V and J are TRBV20-1 and TRBJ1-1; a weak D match, TRBD1 (5 bases). Germline CDR1 and CDR2: DFQATT and SNEGSKA (reference sequence). CDR3 length: 15 residues. Trimming left V 3 bases short and J 0 bases short, with 14 bases between. DNA for the CDR3: TGCAGTGCTAGTGATCCGGGACGACTGAACACTGAAGCTTTCTTT. Its protein product is CSASDPGRLNTEAFF.

The J gene is TRBJ1-6, the V gene TRBV6-5, with 9 positions matching TRBD1. V was clipped by 7 bases and J by 5 bases; unmatched bases: 6. The CDR3 runs to 15 residues. Germline CDR1 and CDR2: MNHEY and SVGAGI. The CDR3 sequence: CASTNRGLDNSPLHF. CDR3 DNA: TGTGCCAGCACGAACAGGGGGCTCGATAATTCACCCCTCCACTTT.

A single count supports this clone. The chain joins TRBV10-3 to TRBJ1-1; a weak D match, TRBD1 (5 bases). The V end lost 5 bases, the J end lost 8 bases, and 12 bases lay between the germline ends. This CDR3 is built from 12 residues. Germline CDR1 and CDR2: ENHRY and SYGVKD. CDR3 coding DNA: TGTGCCATCAGTCCGGGGCGAACAGAAGCTTTCTTT. This translates into CAISPGRTEAFF.

The rearrangement links TRBV27 to TRBJ2-7; 7 bases align to TRBD2. Germline CDR1 is MNHEY and CDR2 is SMNVEV (reference sequence). The CDR3 sequence is 16 residues long. J was trimmed by 7 bases and V by 5 bases; bases with no gene match: 17. CDR3: CASSPGGAGRGSEQYF. CDR3 coding DNA: TGTGCCAGCAGTCCAGGAGGAGCGGGGAGAGGCAGTGAGCAGTACTTC.

The V gene is TRBV5-5, the J gene TRBJ2-5, with TRBD1 identical over 9 bases. CDR3 length equals 16 residues. The V segment lost 4 bases and the J segment 3 bases; nucleotides outside the gene matches: 10. The germline V gene encodes CDR1 SGHKS and CDR2 YYEKEE (reference sequence). CDR3 sequence: CASSPRTGAREETQYF. For the CDR3, the DNA is TGTGCCAGCAGCCCACGGACAGGGGCCCGGGAAGAGACCCAGTACTTC.

The chain couples TRBV11-3 to TRBJ1-4, with D tentatively TRBD1 (6 bases). Germline V gene lookup returns CDR1 SGHNT and CDR2 YENEEA. V lost 1 base, J lost 3 bases, and 12 bases lay in between. The CDR3 runs to 16 residues. In DNA, the CDR3 is TGTGCCAGCAGCTTAGGCCCGGGGGCGGCTAATGAAAAACTGTTTTTT. This gives the protein CASSLGPGAANEKLFF.

About this clone itself: Sequence at one end of the junction differs from germline and may be a read error. This chain joins TRBV20-1 and TRBJ2-1, with D perhaps matching TRBD2 (7 bases). Germline CDR1 and CDR2: DFQATT and SNEGSKA (reference sequence). The CDR3 has 9 amino acids. CDR3 sequence (DNA): TGCAGTGCTGGTAGGGGGGGGATCTTC. This gives the protein CSAGRGGIF.

The chain combines TRBV27 with TRBJ2-7, with D possibly matching TRBD2 (5 bases). From germline, CDR1 is MNHEY and CDR2 SMNVEV (reference sequence). CDR3 length equals 15 residues. Deletions cut 5 bases from V and 2 bases from J, with 16 bases between. CDR3 nucleotides: TGTGCCAGCAGTCCCATCAGCGGAGCCCCCTACGAGCAGTACTTC. Translating it yields CASSPISGAPYEQYF.

The rearrangement joins TRBV6-5 to TRBJ1-1; D perhaps matches TRBD1 (5 bases). Trimming took off 6 bases at V and 1 base at J, with 9 bases between the two ends. This CDR3 spans 13 amino acids. CDR1 and CDR2 (germline): MNHEY, SVGAGI. DNA of the CDR3: TGTGCCAGCAGAGATACAGGGAACACTGAAGCTTTCTTT. This encodes CASRDTGNTEAFF.

The V and J genes are TRBV7-2 and TRBJ2-3; D perhaps matches TRBD2 (5 bases). The germline gives CDR1 SGHTA, CDR2 FQGNSA. The CDR3 is made up of 13 amino acids. V was pared by 2 bases and J by 5 bases, with 8 bases between. The CDR3 bases are TGTGCCAGCAGCTTAAGCGGAGGAGATACGCAGTATTTT. Its translation: CASSLSGGDTQYF.

This sequence joins TRBV27 and TRBJ1-6, with D unresolved. Between the trimmed V and J ends, which lost 3 bases and 6 bases, there was a span of 9 bases. This CDR3 contains 14 residues. Germline V gene lookup returns CDR1 MNHEY and CDR2 SMNVEV (reference sequence). CDR3 coding DNA: TGTGCCAGCAGTTTCCTGCAGACTAATTCACCCCTCCACTTT. Amino acids: CASSFLQTNSPLHF.

V is TRBV6-5 and J is TRBJ2-1; weak D call: TRBD1 (6 bases). This CDR3 contains 15 residues. Germline lookup yields CDR1 MNHEY and CDR2 SVGAGI. V was pared by 6 bases and J by 7 bases, with 19 bases between. CDR3 residues: CASSLNRVRRNEQFF. CDR3 in DNA: TGTGCCAGCAGCCTTAACAGGGTCCGGCGGAATGAGCAGTTCTTC.

The V and J genes are TRBV10-3 and TRBJ2-1; D might be TRBD1 (5 bases). CDR1 is ENHRY and CDR2 is SYGVKD in the germline V gene. This CDR3 region has 14 residues. Trimming stripped 0 bases from V and 13 bases from J, with 16 bases between. In nucleotides, the CDR3 is TGTGCCATCAGTGAGTCGATGGTGGACACAACTCAGTTCTTC. This translates into CAISESMVDTTQFF.

CDR3 DNA: TGTGCCAGCAGTTTCGGGACAGGGGATGGAAGAACTGAAGCTTTCTTT. Amino acid sequence: CASSFGTGDGRTEAFF. This chain connects TRBV28 to TRBJ1-1, with TRBD1 matching over 10 bases. Germline-derived CDR1 and CDR2 are MDHEN and SYDVKM. This CDR3 is 16 amino acids long. V shed 3 bases, J shed 5 bases, and the junction held 9 bases outside the gene matches.

The genes are TRBV7-9 and TRBJ1-6, with unresolved D. Trimming cost V 1 base and J 5 bases, with 0 bases left between them. This CDR3 is built from 12 residues. Germline CDR1 SEHNR, CDR2 FQNEAQ (reference sequence). Written as DNA, the CDR3 is TGTGCCAGCAGCTTAGATAATTCACCCCTCCACTTT. Amino acids: CASSLDNSPLHF. Complete variable domain (other parts from reference TRBV7-9 and TRBJ1-6): DTGVSQNPRHKITKRGQNVTFRCDPISEHNRLYWYRQTLGQGPEFLTYFQNEAQLEKSRLLSDRFSAERPKGSFSTLEIQRTEQGDSAMYLCASSLDNSPLHFGNGTRLTVT.

In this sample, this clone turned up once. The chain couples TRBV24-1 to TRBJ1-6; D is perhaps TRBD1 (5 bases). There are 16 residues in the CDR3. V gave up 7 bases and J gave up 0 bases, with 12 bases separating them. Germline CDR1 reads KGHDR; CDR2 reads SFDVKD. CDR3 DNA sequence: TGTGCCACCAGGGGGGGGGAAAGCTCCTATAATTCACCCCTCCACTTT. It encodes CATRGGESSYNSPLHF.

This clone was seen only a few times. This rearrangement joins TRBV25-1 to TRBJ1-2; 8 bases match TRBD1. V was pared by 4 bases and J by 1 base, with 5 bases of the junction left unmatched. In germline, CDR1 is MGHDK, CDR2 SYGVNS. There are 15 residues in the CDR3. CDR3 amino acids: CASSAHRGFNYGYTF. In DNA, the CDR3 is TGTGCCAGCAGTGCGCACAGGGGGTTTAACTATGGCTACACCTTC.

This rearrangement joins TRBV5-1 to TRBJ1-3; D unresolved. V gave up 0 bases and J gave up 4 bases, with 11 bases separating them. Germline V gives CDR1 SGHRS, CDR2 YFSETQ. The CDR3 runs to 15 residues. CDR3 in amino acids: CASSLEVGMGNTIYF. CDR3 nucleotides: TGCGCCAGCAGCTTGGAAGTAGGGATGGGAAACACCATATATTTT.

The chain carries TRBV5-3 and TRBJ2-7, with 9 bases fitting TRBD1. TRBV5-3 is placed among ORFs of uncertain function. CDR3 length equals 18 residues. V gave up 3 bases and J gave up 4 bases; unmatched junction bases: 17. The CDR3 is CARSSGGTGPPVVYEQYF. For the CDR3, the DNA is TGTGCCAGAAGCTCTGGGGGGACAGGGCCCCCAGTGGTATACGAGCAGTACTTC.

The chain combines TRBV5-1 with TRBJ1-2; D is possibly TRBD1 (6 bases). Trimming cost V 0 bases and J 4 bases, with 13 bases left between them. The germline V gene has CDR1 SGHRS and CDR2 YFSETQ. The length of the CDR3 is 15 residues. The CDR3 protein is CASSLGGTGTYGYTF. The CDR3 coding sequence is TGCGCCAGCAGCTTGGGTGGTACAGGGACCTATGGCTACACCTTC.

The V call is TRBV27, the J call TRBJ2-7; the D gene is possibly TRBD2 (6 bases). The CDR3 extends over 15 amino acids. Germline V gene sequence: CDR1 MNHEY, CDR2 SMNVEV (reference sequence). V shed 5 bases and J shed 3 bases, with 17 bases lying between them. The CDR3 sequence: CASSKRLDSFYEQYF. The CDR3 coding sequence is TGTGCCAGCAGTAAACGACTAGACTCGTTCTACGAGCAGTACTTC.

This chain connects TRBV14 to TRBJ2-7; 10 bases map to TRBD2. This CDR3 has 15 residues. J lost 5 bases, V lost 3 bases, and 7 bases had no gene match. Germline V lookup: CDR1 SGHDN, CDR2 FVKESK. CDR3 sequence (DNA): TGTGCCAGCAGCCAGAGGTGGAGCGGGAGGGACGAGCAGTACTTC. This gives the protein CASSQRWSGRDEQYF.

V and J are TRBV7-8 and TRBJ2-7, with TRBD2 matching over 12 bases. J lost 0 bases, V lost 1 base, and 7 bases had no gene match. The germline gives CDR1 SGHVS, CDR2 FQNEAQ. The CDR3 consists of 18 residues. As DNA, the CDR3 is TGTGCCAGCAGCTTAGGACTAGCGGGAGTATGGGGCTCCTACGAGCAGTACTTC. It encodes CASSLGLAGVWGSYEQYF. Combining the CDR3 with reference TRBV7-8 and TRBJ2-7 gives the whole variable domain GAGVSQSPRYKVAKRGQDVALRCDPISGHVSLFWYQQALGQGPEFLTYFQNEAQLDKSGLPSDRFFAERPEGSVSTLKIQRTQQEDSAVYLCASSLGLAGVWGSYEQYFGPGTRLTVT.

The rearrangement links TRBV5-4 to TRBJ1-1, with D unclear. The CDR3 length is 14 residues. V lost 0 bases and J 1 base, leaving 7 bases between the germline ends. Germline CDR1 reads SGHNT; CDR2 reads YYREEE (reference sequence). CDR3 region: CASSLAFPNTEAFF. The CDR3 DNA is TGTGCCAGCAGCTTGGCCTTCCCGAACACTGAAGCTTTCTTT.

Details on this clone: At one end the junction does not follow the germline gene, possibly because of a read error. The chain has TRBV19 and TRBJ2-3, with TRBD2 matching over 9 bases. The CDR3 loop spans 14 amino acids. Germline assignment: CDR1 LNHDA and CDR2 SQIVND (reference sequence). CDR3 residues: CASSMGSGTSTVDF. As DNA, the CDR3 is TGTGCCAGTAGTATGGGGTCGGGGACTAGCACGGTAGATTTT. Full variable domain (outside the CDR3, taken from reference TRBV19 and TRBJ2-3): DGGITQSPKYLFRKEGQNVTLSCEQNLNHDAMYWYRQDPGQGLRLIYYSQIVNDFQKGDIAEGYSVSREKKESFPLTVTSAQKNPTAFYLCASSMGSGTSTVDFGPGTRLTVL.

This chain connects TRBV21-1 to TRBJ2-7; the table gives TRBD2 as D, unverified against the DNA. TRBV21-1 is recorded as a pseudogene. There are 15 residues in the CDR3. CDR3 loop: CASSNWGTSGVEEYF. The CDR3 nucleotides are TGTGCCAGCAGCAATTGGGGGACTAGCGGCGTAGAGGAATACTTC.